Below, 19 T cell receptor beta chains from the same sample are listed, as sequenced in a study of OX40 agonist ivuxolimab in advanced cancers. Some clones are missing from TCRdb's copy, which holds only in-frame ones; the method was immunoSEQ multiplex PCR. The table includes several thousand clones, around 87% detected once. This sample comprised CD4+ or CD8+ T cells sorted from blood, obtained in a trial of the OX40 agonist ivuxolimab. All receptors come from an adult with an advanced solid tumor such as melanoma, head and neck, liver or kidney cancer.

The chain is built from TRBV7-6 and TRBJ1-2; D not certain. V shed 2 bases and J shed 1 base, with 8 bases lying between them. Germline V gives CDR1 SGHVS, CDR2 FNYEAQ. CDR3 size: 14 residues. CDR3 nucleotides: TGTGCCAGCAGCTTAAGCGGCTTTAACTATGGCTACACCTTC. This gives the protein CASSLSGFNYGYTF.

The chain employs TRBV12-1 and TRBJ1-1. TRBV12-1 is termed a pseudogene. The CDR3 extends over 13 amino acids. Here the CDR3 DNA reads TGTGCCAGCAGCCGGACGGATTGGACTGAAGCTTTCTTT. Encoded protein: CASSRTDWTEAFF.

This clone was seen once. The CDR3 bases are TGTGCCAGCAGTTGGGGGTCGTTGAACACTGAAGCTTTCTTT. Encoded protein: CASSWGSLNTEAFF. The V gene is TRBV6-1, the J gene TRBJ1-1, with D maybe TRBD1 (5 bases). The CDR3 length is 14 residues. Germline CDR1 reads MNHNS; CDR2 reads SASEGT. The V end lost 5 bases, the J end lost 0 bases, and 10 bases lay between the germline ends.

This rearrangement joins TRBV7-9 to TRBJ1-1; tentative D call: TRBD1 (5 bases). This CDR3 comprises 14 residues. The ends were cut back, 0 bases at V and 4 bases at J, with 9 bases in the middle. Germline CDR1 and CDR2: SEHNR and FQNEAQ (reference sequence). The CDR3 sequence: CASSLAGGTTEAFF. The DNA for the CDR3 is TGTGCCAGCAGCTTAGCTGGGGGTACCACTGAAGCTTTCTTT.

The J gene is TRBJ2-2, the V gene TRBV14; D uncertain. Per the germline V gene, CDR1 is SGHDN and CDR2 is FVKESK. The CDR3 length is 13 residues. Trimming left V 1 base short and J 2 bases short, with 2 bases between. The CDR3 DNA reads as TGTGCCAGCAGCCAAGTTAACACCGGGGAGCTGTTTTTT. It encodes CASSQVNTGELFF.

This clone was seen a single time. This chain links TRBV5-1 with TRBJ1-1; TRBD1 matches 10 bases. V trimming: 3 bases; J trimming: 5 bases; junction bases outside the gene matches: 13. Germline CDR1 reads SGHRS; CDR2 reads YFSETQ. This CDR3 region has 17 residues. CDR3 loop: CASSSLDRGRRNTEAFF. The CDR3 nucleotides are TGCGCCAGCAGCTCTTTAGACAGGGGGCGCAGGAATACTGAAGCTTTCTTT.

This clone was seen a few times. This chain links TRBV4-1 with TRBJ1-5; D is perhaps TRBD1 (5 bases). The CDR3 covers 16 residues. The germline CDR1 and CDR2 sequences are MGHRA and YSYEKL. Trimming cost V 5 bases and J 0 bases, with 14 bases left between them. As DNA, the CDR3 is TGCGCCAGCAGCTTTACAGGAGACCTTAGCAATCAGCCCCAGCATTTT. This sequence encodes CASSFTGDLSNQPQHF.

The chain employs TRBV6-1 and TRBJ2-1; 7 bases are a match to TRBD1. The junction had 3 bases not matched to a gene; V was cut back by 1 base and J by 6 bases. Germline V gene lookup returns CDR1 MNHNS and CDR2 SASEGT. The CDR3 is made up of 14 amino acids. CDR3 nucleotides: TGTGCCAGCAGTGAAGGACAGGGCTTCAATGAGCAGTTCTTC. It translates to CASSEGQGFNEQFF.

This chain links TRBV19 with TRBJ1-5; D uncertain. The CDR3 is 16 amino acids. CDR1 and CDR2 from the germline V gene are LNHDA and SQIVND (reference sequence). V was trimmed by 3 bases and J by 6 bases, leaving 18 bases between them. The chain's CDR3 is CASSMGYSPNGQPQHF. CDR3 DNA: TGTGCCAGTAGTATGGGGTACTCACCCAACGGTCAGCCCCAGCATTTT. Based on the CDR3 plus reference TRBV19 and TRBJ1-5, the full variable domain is DGGITQSPKYLFRKEGQNVTLSCEQNLNHDAMYWYRQDPGQGLRLIYYSQIVNDFQKGDIAEGYSVSREKKESFPLTVTSAQKNPTAFYLCASSMGYSPNGQPQHFGDGTRLSIL.

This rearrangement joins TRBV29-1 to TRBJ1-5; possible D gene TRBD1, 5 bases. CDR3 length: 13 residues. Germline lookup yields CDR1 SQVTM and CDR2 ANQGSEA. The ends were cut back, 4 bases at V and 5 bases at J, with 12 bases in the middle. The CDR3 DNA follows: TGCAGCGTTGTGGGGCAACCCGATCAGCCCCAGCATTTT. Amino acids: CSVVGQPDQPQHF.

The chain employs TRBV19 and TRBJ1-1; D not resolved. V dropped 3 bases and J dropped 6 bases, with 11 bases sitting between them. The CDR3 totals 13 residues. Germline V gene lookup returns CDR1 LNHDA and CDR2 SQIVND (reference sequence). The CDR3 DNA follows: TGTGCCAGTAGTATCAGAGGGTTGGCTGAAGCTTTCTTT. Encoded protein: CASSIRGLAEAFF.

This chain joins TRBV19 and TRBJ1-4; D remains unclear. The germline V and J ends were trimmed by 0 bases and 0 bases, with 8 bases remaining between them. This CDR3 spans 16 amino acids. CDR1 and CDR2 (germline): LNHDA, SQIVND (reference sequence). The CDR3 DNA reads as TGTGCCAGTAGTATAGACAACGGTGCAACTAATGAAAAACTGTTTTTT. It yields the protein CASSIDNGATNEKLFF.

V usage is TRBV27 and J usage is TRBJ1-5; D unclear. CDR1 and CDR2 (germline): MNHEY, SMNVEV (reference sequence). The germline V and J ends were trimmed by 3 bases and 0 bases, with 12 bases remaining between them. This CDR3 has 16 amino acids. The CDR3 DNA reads TGTGCCAGCAGTTTCCAACCTCCTTATAGCAATCAGCCCCAGCATTTT. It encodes CASSFQPPYSNQPQHF.

CDR3 amino acids: CSLAGYTDTQYF. Here the CDR3 DNA reads TGCAGCTTAGCGGGTTACACAGATACGCAGTATTTT. This sequence joins TRBV29-1 and TRBJ2-3; 7 bases are a match to TRBD2. V gave up 8 bases and J gave up 2 bases; unmatched junction bases: 4. CDR3 length equals 12 residues. Germline values: CDR1 SQVTM, CDR2 ANQGSEA.

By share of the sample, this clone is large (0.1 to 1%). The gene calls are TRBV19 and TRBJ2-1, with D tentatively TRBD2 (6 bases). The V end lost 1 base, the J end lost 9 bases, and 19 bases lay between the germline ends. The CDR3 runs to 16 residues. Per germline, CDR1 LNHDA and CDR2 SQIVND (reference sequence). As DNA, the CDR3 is TGTGCCAGTAGTATAGGTTCCGGGAGTTGGGTAATTGAGCAGTTCTTC. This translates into CASSIGSGSWVIEQFF.

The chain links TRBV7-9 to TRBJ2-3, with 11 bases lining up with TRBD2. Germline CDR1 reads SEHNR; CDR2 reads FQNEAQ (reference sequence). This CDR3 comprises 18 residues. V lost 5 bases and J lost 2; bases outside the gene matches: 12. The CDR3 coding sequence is TGTGCCAGCAGCATGGGGCAAGTAGCGGGAGGGTTCACAGATACGCAGTATTTT. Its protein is CASSMGQVAGGFTDTQYF.

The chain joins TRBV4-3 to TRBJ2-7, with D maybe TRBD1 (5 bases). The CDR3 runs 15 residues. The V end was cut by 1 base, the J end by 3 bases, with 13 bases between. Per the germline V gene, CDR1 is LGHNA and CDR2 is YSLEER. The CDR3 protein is CASSQGRAVDYEQYF. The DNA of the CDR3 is TGCGCCAGCAGCCAAGGCAGGGCGGTGGACTACGAGCAGTACTTC.

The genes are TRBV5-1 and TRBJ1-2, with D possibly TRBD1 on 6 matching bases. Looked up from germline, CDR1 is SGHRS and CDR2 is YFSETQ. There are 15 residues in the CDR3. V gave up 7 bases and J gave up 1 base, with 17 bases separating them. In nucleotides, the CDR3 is TGCGCCAGCGGGACCGGGACACCATTTAACTATGGCTACACCTTC. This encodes CASGTGTPFNYGYTF.

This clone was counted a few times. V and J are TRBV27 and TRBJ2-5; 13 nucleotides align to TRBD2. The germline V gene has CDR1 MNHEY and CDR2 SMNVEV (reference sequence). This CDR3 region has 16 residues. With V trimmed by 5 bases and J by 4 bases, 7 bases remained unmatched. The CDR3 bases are TGTGCCAGCAGTGGCCCCGGACTAGCGGGAGTAGAGACCCAGTACTTC. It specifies CASSGPGLAGVETQYF.